These 6 T cell receptor beta chains share one sample of origin, sequenced in a study of cytomegalovirus exposure and HLA in healthy donors. Repertoires were generated with immunoSEQ multiplex PCR, while TCRdb's copy carries only in-frame clones and drops some. The data contain around 120,000 clones, around 88% of them singletons. The sample comprised PBMCs. The receptors here all came from a man younger than 35 in good health and CMV-seronegative.

This chain connects TRBV6-5 to TRBJ2-7; the match to TRBD2 covers 7 bases. Per germline, CDR1 MNHEY and CDR2 SVGAGI. CDR3 length equals 14 residues. Unmatched junction bases numbered 9, after V lost 7 bases and J lost 3 bases. CDR3 in amino acids: CASTQGGTLYEQYF. The CDR3, as DNA: TGTGCCAGCACTCAGGGAGGGACCCTCTACGAGCAGTACTTC.

The chain combines TRBV5-6 with TRBJ1-4; D is ambiguous. From germline, CDR1 is SGHDT and CDR2 YYEEEE. Trimming took off 0 bases at V and 4 bases at J, with 7 bases between the two ends. CDR3 size: 14 residues. The CDR3 sequence: CASSLGRDNEKLFF. CDR3 coding DNA: TGTGCCAGCAGCTTGGGACGGGATAATGAAAAACTGTTTTTT.

The J gene is TRBJ2-5, the V gene TRBV14, with a possible D match to TRBD2 (7 bases). Trimming took off 3 bases at V and 2 bases at J, with 13 bases between the two ends. Per germline, CDR1 SGHDN and CDR2 FVKESK. This CDR3 comprises 15 residues. CDR3 DNA sequence: TGTGCCAGCAGCCAGCTGCGGGGGCAGCAAGAGACCCAGTACTTC. The encoded protein is CASSQLRGQQETQYF.

The gene calls are TRBV18 and TRBJ2-7; 7 nucleotides match TRBD1. With V trimmed by 3 bases and J by 4 bases, 9 bases remained unmatched. Germline CDR1 and CDR2: KGHSH and LQKENI. The CDR3 length is 15 residues. The CDR3 loop is CASSPRQGERYEQYF. CDR3 sequence (DNA): TGTGCCAGCTCACCCAGGCAGGGGGAACGTTACGAGCAGTACTTC.

This sequence joins TRBV7-2 and TRBJ2-2, with 8 bases aligning to TRBD2. V was clipped by 4 bases and J by 3 bases; unmatched bases: 4. The germline CDR1 and CDR2 sequences are SGHTA and FQGNSA. The CDR3 consists of 15 residues. The CDR3 nucleotides are TGTGCCAGCAGCTCCAAAGCGGGGGACACCGGGGAGCTGTTTTTT. Protein sequence: CASSSKAGDTGELFF.

This chain connects TRBV10-2 to TRBJ2-5; TRBD2 matches at 14 bases. V dropped 8 bases and J dropped 5; count of bases not matched to a gene: 4. This CDR3 spans 14 amino acids. Germline CDR1 reads WSHSY; CDR2 reads SAAADI. The DNA of the CDR3 is TGCGCCAGCGGGACTAGCGGGAGTCGGGAGACCCAGTACTTC. Translation gives CASGTSGSRETQYF.